This is a list of T cell receptor beta chains from one sample in a study of control samples from healthy donors and cancer patients. Libraries were prepared by immunoSEQ multiplex PCR; TCRdb keeps only in-frame clonotypes and omits some of them. The sample has 110,000 to 150,000 clones; roughly 94% are singletons. Sequencing was carried out using blood. The receptors stem from a man aged 35-49 years in good health. The CDR3 runs from the conserved cysteine through the conserved F or W. The order of the fields is D gene, V gene, J gene, CDR3 length, clone size, CDR3 DNA, CDR3 protein. D genes are given only for firm matches. Clone size is shown for a subset of rows, as once, few, many or a class of expanded clone.

>.|TRBV7-8|TRBJ1-5|13|.
TGTGTCAGCAGCTCGGACAGCAATCAGCCCCAGCATTTT
CVSSSDSNQPQHF
>.|TRBV12-3/TRBV12-4|TRBJ2-4|13|.
TGTGCCAGCAGTTTCGCCTCAAAAAACATTCAGTACTTC
CASSFASKNIQYF
>.|TRBV28|TRBJ2-7|14|.
TGTGCCAGCACCAAACGGTACAGGGACTACGAGCAGTACTTC
CASTKRYRDYEQYF
>.|TRBV27|TRBJ1-5|16|.
TGTGCCAGCAGTTTATCGTGGGGCCCGAATGATCGGGCCCAGCATTTT
CASSLSWGPNDRAQHF
>.|TRBV4-2|TRBJ1-4|16|.
TGTGCCAGCAGCCAAGGGATGACTGAGAGATTGGGCAAACTGTTTTTT
CASSQGMTERLGKLFF
>.|TRBV6-1|TRBJ2-7|15|many
TGTGCCAGCAGTGAAAGGGGGGACCCCTCCTACGAGCAGTACTTC
CASSERGDPSYEQYF
>.|TRBV14|TRBJ2-1|13|.
TGTGCCAGCAGCCGCGCGGCGGCCCGATCCCAGTTCTTC
CASSRAAARSQFF
>.|TRBV18|TRBJ2-1|15|once
TGTGCCAGCTCACCATTGAGACAGGGAGGCAATGAGCAGTTCTTC
CASSPLRQGGNEQFF
>TRBD1|TRBV27|TRBJ1-6|16|.
TGTGCCAGCAGTTTTCTAATGGGACAGGGGGCTTCACCCCTCCACTTT
CASSFLMGQGASPLHF
>.|TRBV28|TRBJ2-1|13|.
TGTGCCACCAAGAGACAGGCTTACAATGAGCAGTTCTTC
CATKRQAYNEQFF
>.|TRBV5-4|TRBJ1-1|14|.
TGTGCCAGCAGCTATCCCGGGTCAAACACTGAAGCTTTCTTT
CASSYPGSNTEAFF
>TRBD1|TRBV4-1|TRBJ1-5|14|.
TGCGCCAGCAGCCAAACAGGGGGCAACCAGCCCCAGCATTTT
CASSQTGGNQPQHF
>.|TRBV21-1|TRBJ2-7|15|.
TGTGCCAGCAGCATACCGGGACAGGGCTCCTACGAGCAGTACTTC
CASSIPGQGSYEQYF
>.|TRBV5-5|TRBJ1-4|14|.
TGTGCCAGCAGCTTGGGCCAGTTAAATGAAAAACTGTTTTTT
CASSLGQLNEKLFF
>.|TRBV7-2|TRBJ2-5|13|.
TGTGCCAGCAGCTTGTGGGGAAAAGAGACCCAGTACTTC
CASSLWGKETQYF
>.|TRBV7-9|TRBJ1-1|15|.
TGTGCCAGCAGCCGCAAAACAGAATTGAACACTGAAGCTTTCTTT
CASSRKTELNTEAFF
>TRBD1|TRBV6-5|TRBJ1-2|13|.
TGTGCCAGCAGGTCACAGGGGAAGGGAGGCTACACCTTC
CASRSQGKGGYTF
>.|TRBV28|TRBJ1-3|15|.
TGTGCCAGCAGTTCCCGATGGGCATCTGGAAACACCATATATTTT
CASSSRWASGNTIYF
>TRBD2|TRBV7-2|TRBJ2-7|15|.
TGTGCCAGCAGCCGGGAAGCGGGGGGCCCAGGCGAGCAGTACTTC
CASSREAGGPGEQYF
>.|TRBV25-1|TRBJ1-2|11|.
TGTGCCAGCAGTAGACAATATGGCTACACCTTC
CASSRQYGYTF
>.|TRBV10-1|TRBJ1-6|13|.
TGCGCCAGCAGTGAGGAGACTGCGTCACCCCTCCACTTT
CASSEETASPLHF
>TRBD1|TRBV19|TRBJ1-6|15|few
TGTGCCAGTAGTATTGAGACAGGGCTGAATTCACCCCTCCACTTT
CASSIETGLNSPLHF
>.|TRBV18|TRBJ1-2|14|.
TGTGCCAGCTCCCAAGGGGGACAAAACTATGGCTACACCTTC
CASSQGGQNYGYTF
>.|TRBV6-5|TRBJ1-1|13|.
TGTGCCAGCAGTTACAGTTCGAACACTGAAGCTTTCTTT
CASSYSSNTEAFF
>.|TRBV28|TRBJ1-1|12|once
TGTGCCAGCAGTTTCGGAGGTACTGAAGCTTTCTTT
CASSFGGTEAFF
>TRBD1|TRBV5-1|TRBJ2-7|16|.
TGCGCCAGCAGCCGAAGGACAGGGCTTAATGACTACGAGCAGTACTTC
CASSRRTGLNDYEQYF
>.|TRBV6-1|TRBJ1-2|13|few
TGTGCCAGCAGTGAAAGAAGGAACTATGGCTACACCTTC
CASSERRNYGYTF
>TRBD2|TRBV5-1|TRBJ2-3|18|.
TGCGCCAGCAGCGCTACTAGCGGGAGGGCCACTAGCACAGATACGCAGTATTTT
CASSATSGRATSTDTQYF
>.|TRBV4-2|TRBJ2-7|13|.
TGTGCCAGCAGCCAAGATGTACAGTACGAGCAGTACTTC
CASSQDVQYEQYF
>.|TRBV27|TRBJ1-5|14|.
TGTGCCAGCAGTCTCATTTCCACCGATCAGCCCCAGCATTTT
CASSLISTDQPQHF
>.|TRBV7-2|TRBJ1-5|15|.
TGTGCCAGCAGTTTGGCCCAGGGGAGCAATCAGCCCCAGCATTTT
CASSLAQGSNQPQHF
>.|TRBV9|TRBJ2-5|16|.
TGTGCCAGCAGCGTAGAGGAGTTAGGGATACAAGAGACCCAGTACTTC
CASSVEELGIQETQYF
>TRBD1|TRBV3-1/TRBV3-2|TRBJ1-4|15|.
TGTGCCAGCAGCCAAGATAACAGGGGGGGAGAAAAACTGTTTTTT
CASSQDNRGGEKLFF
>TRBD1|TRBV27|TRBJ2-1|18|.
TGTGCCAGCAGTCTGGGGGGACAGGGTTGGACGGCATACAATGAGCAGTTCTTC
CASSLGGQGWTAYNEQFF
>TRBD2|TRBV9|TRBJ2-7|14|.
TGTGCCAGCAGCGTAGCTAGCGGGGGCTACGAGCAGTACTTC
CASSVASGGYEQYF
>TRBD1|TRBV19|TRBJ1-5|15|.
TGTGCCAGTAGAGACAGGGGGCAGGGCAATCAGCCCCAGCATTTT
CASRDRGQGNQPQHF
>TRBD1|TRBV5-1|TRBJ1-4|14|.
TGCGCCAGCAGCGAACAGGGGGCGCGTGAAAAACTGTTTTTT
CASSEQGAREKLFF